This TCR beta chain comes out of a study of blood T cell repertoires in COVID-19. How the authors handled the data: It was from reference gene primer amplification that nucleated cell counts were estimated. The data were produced by immunoSEQ multiplex PCR, yet TCRdb's version contains in-frame clones alone and is incomplete. That table is the source of V, J and clone size, and D and trimming were worked out from the DNA. The sample carries some 78,000 clones, 70% to 90% recorded once. The sequence derives from a man between 50 and 59 years old with active or convalescent COVID-19. The specimen sequenced was peripheral blood.

Written as DNA, the CDR3 is TGTGCCAGCAGCTTGGTGGGAAGGGGAAGGACAACAGATACGCAGTATTTT. It yields the protein CASSLVGRGRTTDTQYF. The V gene is TRBV5-5, the J gene TRBJ2-3; the D gene is possibly TRBD1 (5 bases). V was cut by 0 bases and J by 3 bases, with 17 bases left in between. The CDR3 has 17 amino acids. Germline lookup yields CDR1 SGHKS and CDR2 YYEKEE (reference sequence).